This entry features one T cell receptor (beta chain) sequence. As yet, its antigen is unknown. Extracted RNA was reverse transcribed, and the resulting cDNA served as sequencing template. Clones were read by immunoSEQ multiplex PCR, and TCRdb kept only the in-frame ones, dropping some. The sample gives 160,000 or so clones, roughly 65% of which show up once; roughly 0.91% is in the top ten. From germline, CDR1 is MNHNY and CDR2 SVGAGI (reference sequence). This CDR3 has 14 residues. The ends were cut back, 2 bases at V and 6 bases at J, with 12 bases in the middle. Treatment described: oral pan-JAK inhibitor, 5-10 mg twice daily. These data belong to a study of CD8+ T cells in alopecia areata. Study-level points and caveats: In scalp and blood during tofacitinib, many expanded lesional clones persisted. Scalp specimens additionally yield sequences from normal skin's resident alphabeta T cells.

The TCR originated in a human donor with alopecia areata. The input for sequencing was CD4+ T cells sorted from blood, taken at week 4, from a patient treated with tofacitinib. This chain uses TRBV6-6 with TRBJ2-3; maybe TRBD2 (6 bases). In DNA, the CDR3 is TGTGCCAGCAGTTACGGCGCGGGGCGGGATACGCAGTATTTT. Translated, it gives CASSYGAGRDTQYF.